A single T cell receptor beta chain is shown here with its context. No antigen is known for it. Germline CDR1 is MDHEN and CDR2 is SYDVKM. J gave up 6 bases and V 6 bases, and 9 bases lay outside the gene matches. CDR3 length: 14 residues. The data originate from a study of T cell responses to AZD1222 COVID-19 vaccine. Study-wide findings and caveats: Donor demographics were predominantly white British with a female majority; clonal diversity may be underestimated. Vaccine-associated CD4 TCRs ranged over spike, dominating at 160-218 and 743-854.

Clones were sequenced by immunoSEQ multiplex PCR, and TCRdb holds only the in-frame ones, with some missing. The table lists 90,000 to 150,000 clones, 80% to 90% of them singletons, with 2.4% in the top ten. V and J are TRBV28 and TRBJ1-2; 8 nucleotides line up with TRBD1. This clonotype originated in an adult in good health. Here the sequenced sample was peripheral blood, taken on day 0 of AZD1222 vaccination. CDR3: CASRPGGAAHGYTF. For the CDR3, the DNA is TGTGCCAGCAGGCCAGGGGGCGCGGCCCATGGCTACACCTTC.